This T cell receptor (beta chain) originates from a study of blood T cell repertoires in COVID-19. Study at large: Sites in the United States, Italy and Spain provided acute and convalescent COVID-19 samples. From T cells, B-cell-depleted T cells, or PBMCs came the material, which was cDNA or gDNA.

In the original processing: Quantification of nucleated cells was approximated via reference gene primer amplification. The assay was immunoSEQ multiplex PCR, and TCRdb's table has in-frame clones only and misses some. V and J calls and clone size are given by that table; D and trimming were obtained from the DNA. The table has more than 35,000 clones, around 83% seen once; the top ten hold about 48%. Specimen: peripheral blood. This clonotype originated in a woman older than 75 with acute or convalescent COVID-19.

The CDR3 sequence is CALSIGLEAFF. CDR3 in DNA: TGTGCCCTAAGCATAGGACTAGAAGCTTTCTTT. This chain links TRBV30 with TRBJ1-1; D is unclear. The CDR3 is 11 residues long. CDR1 is GTSNPN, CDR2 SVGIG, per germline (reference sequence). With 8 bases removed from V and 8 bases from J, the gap between germline ends came to 15 bases.